This T cell receptor (beta chain) comes out of a study of T cell repertoires in cytomegalovirus infection. The overall study: Indications of both CMV infection and matching HLA type were provided by public TCR beta signatures. Whole-study results and caveats: HLA-C-restricted TCR beta clonotypes specific for CMV led the ex vivo response. Adding up the frequency of public TCR beta families identified people who carried CMV plus the relevant HLA.

TCRdb passed the reads through MiXCR, listing each CDR3 protein once. The sample lists about 60,000 distinct CDR3 sequences, approximately 36% occurring once. The CDR3 totals 13 residues. The V and J ends lost 4 bases and 1 base respectively, with 5 bases between them. With respect to this clonotype: Its antigen is currently unknown.

Sequencing input: PBMCs, sequenced either directly or after in vitro stimulation (not recorded which). The V gene is TRBV12-3 or TRBV12-4, the J gene TRBJ2-1; D not certain. The sequence came from a human donor in good health (CMV status not recorded). Some clones in this sample may be carry-over from other donors' samples. CDR3 sequence (DNA): TGTGCCAGCAGTTACGGGTCCTACAATGAGCAGTTCTTC. It codes for CASSYGSYNEQFF.